The 18 T cell receptor beta chains below all came from one sample that was sequenced in a study of T-cell memory formation after mild COVID-19. MiXCR was run by TCRdb on the 5' RACE reads, yielding one entry per CDR3 protein. The data show about 470,000 distinct CDR3 sequences, more than 20% seen once. The source material was PBMCs or a T cell subset sorted from them (not recorded which). The receptors here all came from an adult woman who had mild COVID-19 (a few samples of this study predate the infection). Cell type and time point are not known.

This chain joins TRBV7-9 and TRBJ1-2; no definite D call. From germline, CDR1 is SEHNR and CDR2 FQNEAQ (reference sequence). This CDR3 has 15 residues. The V end lost 1 base, the J end lost 6 bases, and 15 bases lay between the germline ends. The CDR3 reads CASSLEGPAEDGYTF. The CDR3 nucleotides are TGTGCCAGCAGCTTAGAGGGCCCCGCGGAGGATGGCTACACCTTC.

This clonotype was observed a handful of times. This chain joins TRBV19 and TRBJ2-1; 10 bases are a match to TRBD2. J gave up 8 bases and V 3 bases, and 7 bases lay outside the gene matches. The CDR3 has 15 residues. From germline, CDR1 is LNHDA and CDR2 SQIVND (reference sequence). The CDR3, as DNA: TGTGCCAGTAGTATGGAGCTAGCGGGAGTTGATGAGCAGTTCTTC. It yields the protein CASSMELAGVDEQFF.

The chain couples TRBV4-1 to TRBJ2-1; D gene ambiguous. This CDR3 region has 13 residues. Trimming took 1 base from V and 9 from J, leaving 10 bases between them. The germline V gene encodes CDR1 MGHRA and CDR2 YSYEKL. The DNA for the CDR3 is TGCGCCAGCAGCCAAGTTCTGGGTAGTGAGCAGTTCTTC. It encodes CASSQVLGSEQFF.

This clonotype came up a few times. J is TRBJ1-2 and V is TRBV13; D remains ambiguous. V dropped 3 bases and J dropped 4 bases, with 15 bases sitting between them. CDR1 PRHDT and CDR2 FYEKMQ come from the germline V gene (reference sequence). This CDR3 has 15 amino acids. The CDR3 reads CASSFVGNNLYGYTF. CDR3 DNA sequence: TGTGCCAGCAGCTTCGTGGGAAACAACCTCTATGGCTACACCTTC.

This clonotype was counted only a few times. This chain's CDR3 is CASSYSSVGTGGTSFPDTQYF. The DNA of the CDR3 is TGTGCCAGCAGTTACTCGAGCGTAGGGACAGGGGGTACTTCGTTTCCAGATACGCAGTATTTT. The V gene is TRBV6-6, the J gene TRBJ2-3; 11 nucleotides match TRBD1. Germline assignment: CDR1 MNHNY and CDR2 SVGAGI (reference sequence). With 0 bases clipped from V and 4 bases from J, the junction kept 18 bases outside the gene matches. The CDR3 is made up of 21 amino acids.

The gene calls are TRBV27 and TRBJ2-5; 8 nucleotides align to TRBD1. V lost 6 bases, J lost 2 bases, and 5 bases stayed unmatched. The CDR3 has 14 amino acids. Per germline, CDR1 MNHEY and CDR2 SMNVEV (reference sequence). CDR3 nucleotide sequence: TGTGCCAGCAGCGGACAGGGATATCAAGAGACCCAGTACTTC. As protein: CASSGQGYQETQYF.

In this sample, this clonotype turned up a few times. This chain joins TRBV7-2 and TRBJ2-5, with 7 bases aligning to TRBD1. The V and J ends lost 7 bases and 4 bases, in that order; junction bases with no gene match: 6. Germline V lookup: CDR1 SGHTA, CDR2 FQGNSA. The CDR3 is 13 amino acids. The CDR3 is CASTGTVGETQYF. The CDR3, as DNA: TGTGCCAGCACCGGGACAGTCGGAGAGACCCAGTACTTC.

This rearrangement joins TRBV12-3 or TRBV12-4 to TRBJ2-1; D is unclear. V was pared by 5 bases and J by 8 bases, with 13 bases between. The CDR3 covers 13 residues. Here the CDR3 reads CASSLPIIHEQFF. In DNA form, the CDR3 reads TGTGCCAGCAGTCTCCCGATCATCCATGAGCAGTTCTTC.

The table lists this clonotype with a few counts. The V and J genes are TRBV10-3 and TRBJ2-7, with 10 bases that match TRBD1. V shed 10 bases and J 5 bases; nucleotides not matched to a gene: 8. Germline assignment: CDR1 ENHRY and CDR2 SYGVKD. This CDR3 contains 13 residues. The CDR3 bases are TGTGCCACCTTGGACAGGGGGGTCCACGAGCAGTACTTC. Its translation is CATLDRGVHEQYF.

This chain connects TRBV28 to TRBJ1-2; a weak D match, TRBD1 (5 bases). This CDR3 is 13 amino acids long. V was clipped by 3 bases and J by 8 bases, with 13 bases between them. Per germline, CDR1 MDHEN and CDR2 SYDVKM. CDR3 protein: CASSFGQGLGYTF. The DNA of the CDR3 is TGTGCCAGCAGTTTCGGGCAGGGTTTAGGCTACACCTTC.

This clonotype was seen more than once but under ten times. The chain employs TRBV7-9 and TRBJ2-5; D remains unclear. Deletions cut 1 base from V and 0 bases from J, with 6 bases between. This CDR3 spans 14 amino acids. Per the germline V gene, CDR1 is SEHNR and CDR2 is FQNEAQ (reference sequence). The CDR3 protein is CASSLGGHQETQYF. For the CDR3, the DNA is TGTGCCAGCAGCTTAGGGGGTCACCAAGAGACCCAGTACTTC. The complete variable domain, with remaining parts taken from reference TRBV7-9 and TRBJ2-5, reads DTGVSQNPRHKITKRGQNVTFRCDPISEHNRLYWYRQTLGQGPEFLTYFQNEAQLEKSRLLSDRFSAERPKGSFSTLEIQRTEQGDSAMYLCASSLGGHQETQYFGPGTRLLVL.

This chain uses TRBV3-1 with TRBJ2-1, with no clear D. The length of the CDR3 is 14 residues. Germline-derived CDR1 and CDR2 are LGHDT and YNNKEL (reference sequence). Trimming took off 0 bases at V and 7 bases at J, with 10 bases between the two ends. The CDR3 loop is CASSQDLTSNEQFF. The CDR3 nucleotides are TGTGCCAGCAGCCAAGATTTAACATCAAATGAGCAGTTCTTC.

This clonotype was observed many times. The gene calls are TRBV18 and TRBJ2-1; D gene ambiguous. Looked up from germline, CDR1 is KGHSH and CDR2 is LQKENI. Trimming stripped 5 bases from V and 9 bases from J, with 14 bases between. The CDR3 loop spans 13 amino acids. The CDR3 DNA reads TGTGCCAGCTCAATCCGACCGGCGAGTGAGCAGTTCTTC. This gives the protein CASSIRPASEQFF.

This clonotype was observed a handful of times. The rearrangement joins TRBV10-3 to TRBJ2-5; D not certain. The V end was cut by 0 bases, the J end by 5 bases, with 10 bases between. This CDR3 is 14 amino acids long. Germline values: CDR1 ENHRY, CDR2 SYGVKD. CDR3 coding DNA: TGTGCCATCAGTGAGTCTACAGCCTCGGAGACCCAGTACTTC. It encodes CAISESTASETQYF.

This clonotype was observed a few times. V usage is TRBV5-1 and J usage is TRBJ2-1, with 8 bases that match TRBD2. Germline V CDR1 and CDR2: SGHRS, YFSETQ. Trimming cost V 4 bases and J 3 bases; bases outside gene matches: 9. The CDR3 totals 16 residues. The CDR3 loop reads CASSPVAGTYYNEQFF. The CDR3 nucleotides read TGCGCCAGCAGCCCGGTAGCGGGGACGTACTACAATGAGCAGTTCTTC.

J is TRBJ2-2 and V is TRBV24-1, with TRBD1 identical over 7 bases. CDR3 length: 15 amino acids. The germline gives CDR1 KGHDR, CDR2 SFDVKD. V dropped 4 bases and J dropped 5; count of bases not matched to a gene: 6. DNA of the CDR3: TGTGCCACCAGTGAGAGGGGGCTGGAGACCGGGGAGCTGTTTTTT. It codes for CATSERGLETGELFF.

This clonotype appeared many times. Relative to the germline gene, one junction end is altered; a read error may explain this. The chain carries TRBV3-1 and TRBJ2-5; D is ambiguous. The end of the DNA is better explained by TRBJ2-3, so the J call may be wrong. CDR1 LGHDT and CDR2 YNNKEL come from the germline V gene (reference sequence). This CDR3 comprises 11 residues. The CDR3 loop is CASSQAGTQYF. CDR3 coding DNA: TGCGCCAGCAGCCAAGCCGGTACGCAGTATTTT.

The chain's CDR3 is CASSLAPGTNYGYTF. For the CDR3, the DNA is TGTGCCAGCAGCTTGGCCCCAGGGACTAACTATGGCTACACCTTC. The chain has TRBV5-6 and TRBJ1-2, with D perhaps matching TRBD1 (5 bases). CDR1 and CDR2 from the germline V gene are SGHDT and YYEEEE. V lost 0 bases and J 0 bases, leaving 9 bases between the germline ends. CDR3 length: 15 residues.